This is a list of T cell receptor beta chains from one sample in a study of vaccination effects on CD4 cells after COVID-19. Assay: immunoSEQ multiplex PCR; the TCRdb copy retains only in-frame clones and omits some. The repertoire holds some 49,000 clones, roughly 72% seen once, with roughly 7.8% in the top ten. These receptors have no identified antigens. This material consisted of CD4+ T cells from PBMCs cultured without peptide, taken before COVID-19 vaccination. The receptor source for this set is a human donor who had a prior SARS-CoV-2 infection. Each CDR3 is given with its conserved first and last residue. Fields, in order: J gene, V gene, clone size, D gene, CDR3 DNA, CDR3 protein. D genes are given only for firm matches. Where a row states a size, it is once, few, many or the class of an expanded clone; other rows omit it.

J gene: TRBJ2-7; V gene: TRBV18; clone size: -; D gene: TRBD2; CDR3 DNA: TGTGCCAGCTCTCGAGGACTAGCGGGAGAAGTCGAGCAGTACTTC; CDR3 protein: CASSRGLAGEVEQYF
J gene: TRBJ2-7; V gene: TRBV7-2; clone size: -; D gene: TRBD1; CDR3 DNA: TGTGCCAGCAGCTCTGACAGGGGGGAAATCTACGAGCAGTACTTC; CDR3 protein: CASSSDRGEIYEQYF
J gene: TRBJ1-1; V gene: TRBV6-5; clone size: -; D gene: -; CDR3 DNA: TGTGCCAGCAGTTACGGGCAGGGTGGGAACACTGAAGCTTTCTTT; CDR3 protein: CASSYGQGGNTEAFF
J gene: TRBJ2-7; V gene: TRBV5-1; clone size: -; D gene: TRBD1; CDR3 DNA: TGCGCCAGCAGCTTGGGGGCAGGGGGCTCCTACGAGCAGTACTTC; CDR3 protein: CASSLGAGGSYEQYF
J gene: TRBJ2-3; V gene: TRBV5-6; clone size: -; D gene: TRBD2; CDR3 DNA: TGTGCCAGCAGCTCCGGACTAGCCGGGGATACGCAGTATTTT; CDR3 protein: CASSSGLAGDTQYF
J gene: TRBJ2-2; V gene: TRBV7-8; clone size: -; D gene: TRBD1; CDR3 DNA: TGTGCCAGCAGCAGCCTGGGACAGCTGAACACCGGGGAGCTGTTTTTT; CDR3 protein: CASSSLGQLNTGELFF
J gene: TRBJ2-7; V gene: TRBV11-3; clone size: -; D gene: -; CDR3 DNA: TGTGCCAGCAGCGGGGAAGGGCGCGGATCCTACGAGCAGTACTTC; CDR3 protein: CASSGEGRGSYEQYF
J gene: TRBJ1-1; V gene: TRBV11-2; clone size: -; D gene: -; CDR3 DNA: TGTGCCAGCAGCTTAGATTGGACCCTGACTGAAGCTTTCTTT; CDR3 protein: CASSLDWTLTEAFF
J gene: TRBJ2-1; V gene: TRBV7-2; clone size: -; D gene: TRBD1; CDR3 DNA: TGTGCCAGCAGAGTCGGGACAGGGGGCGCGAATGAGCAGTTCTTC; CDR3 protein: CASRVGTGGANEQFF
J gene: TRBJ2-2; V gene: TRBV29-1; clone size: -; D gene: -; CDR3 DNA: TGCAGCGGAAGGTCTGCGGGAAACACCGGGGAGCTGTTTTTT; CDR3 protein: CSGRSAGNTGELFF
J gene: TRBJ1-4; V gene: TRBV12-5; clone size: -; D gene: TRBD1; CDR3 DNA: TGTGCTAGTGGTACCGACAGGGGGCAGGAAAAACTGTTTTTT; CDR3 protein: CASGTDRGQEKLFF
J gene: TRBJ1-2; V gene: TRBV5-1; clone size: -; D gene: -; CDR3 DNA: TGCGCCAGCAGCTTCCGGGACATTGGACTTGGCTACACCTTC; CDR3 protein: CASSFRDIGLGYTF
J gene: TRBJ2-5; V gene: TRBV11-2; clone size: -; D gene: TRBD1; CDR3 DNA: TGTGCCAGCAGCTTCGACAGGGGCCAAGAGACCCAGTACTTC; CDR3 protein: CASSFDRGQETQYF
J gene: TRBJ2-1; V gene: TRBV7-3; clone size: -; D gene: -; CDR3 DNA: TGTGCCAGCAGCTTAAGAAGGGTAGGGGGGGGCCCAGGGAGTGAGCAGTTCTTC; CDR3 protein: CASSLRRVGGGPGSEQFF
J gene: TRBJ1-1; V gene: TRBV7-9; clone size: few; D gene: -; CDR3 DNA: TGTGCCAGCAGCTTTTCGGGTAACACTGAAGCTTTCTTT; CDR3 protein: CASSFSGNTEAFF
J gene: TRBJ1-1; V gene: TRBV28; clone size: -; D gene: -; CDR3 DNA: TGTGCCAGCAGTGCGCCGGGCTGGGGAACTGAAGCTTTCTTT; CDR3 protein: CASSAPGWGTEAFF
J gene: TRBJ1-1; V gene: TRBV9; clone size: -; D gene: -; CDR3 DNA: TGTGCCAGCAGCGTAGACAGGGACAACACTGAAGCTTTCTTT; CDR3 protein: CASSVDRDNTEAFF
J gene: TRBJ2-7; V gene: TRBV4-2; clone size: -; D gene: TRBD2; CDR3 DNA: TGTGCCAGCAGCCGCCCACTAGCGGGGCTGGCCTACGAGCAGTACTTC; CDR3 protein: CASSRPLAGLAYEQYF
J gene: TRBJ1-6; V gene: TRBV5-4; clone size: -; D gene: -; CDR3 DNA: TGTGCCAGCAGCTTCGGACAGAAGTGGTCACCCCTCCACTTT; CDR3 protein: CASSFGQKWSPLHF
J gene: TRBJ1-3; V gene: TRBV19; clone size: few; D gene: -; CDR3 DNA: TGTGCCAGTAGTATAGGAGCGGGATCTGGAAACACCATATATTTT; CDR3 protein: CASSIGAGSGNTIYF
J gene: TRBJ2-7; V gene: TRBV4-2; clone size: -; D gene: -; CDR3 DNA: TGTGCCAGCAGCCAAGCCCCTACGACGCGCTACGAGCAGTACTTC; CDR3 protein: CASSQAPTTRYEQYF
J gene: TRBJ2-7; V gene: TRBV6-5; clone size: -; D gene: -; CDR3 DNA: TGTGCCAGCAGGGCAGGGTTGGGCGCGGGTTACGAGCAGTACTTC; CDR3 protein: CASRAGLGAGYEQYF
J gene: TRBJ1-5; V gene: TRBV10-3; clone size: -; D gene: -; CDR3 DNA: TGTGCCATCAGTGAGCGGGGGGAGGAGCAGCCCCAGCATTTT; CDR3 protein: CAISERGEEQPQHF
J gene: TRBJ2-1; V gene: TRBV11-3; clone size: once; D gene: -; CDR3 DNA: TGTGCCAGCAGCTTAGGCCAACATGGTGACACCTACAATGAGCAGTTCTTC; CDR3 protein: CASSLGQHGDTYNEQFF
J gene: TRBJ2-5; V gene: TRBV5-1; clone size: -; D gene: -; CDR3 DNA: TGCGCCAGCAGCTTGGAGCGGCCCACGGGGTCGGGGACCCAGTACTTC; CDR3 protein: CASSLERPTGSGTQYF
J gene: TRBJ2-7; V gene: TRBV7-8; clone size: -; D gene: -; CDR3 DNA: TGTGCCAGCAGCCCCGGGCAGGTCCGCGAGCAGTACTTC; CDR3 protein: CASSPGQVREQYF
J gene: TRBJ1-2; V gene: TRBV5-1; clone size: -; D gene: TRBD1; CDR3 DNA: TGCGCCAGCAGCTCACAGTTCCAGGGGGGGTATGGCTACACCTTC; CDR3 protein: CASSSQFQGGYGYTF
J gene: TRBJ2-1; V gene: TRBV2; clone size: -; D gene: TRBD1; CDR3 DNA: TGTGCCAGCAGCCGTCGACAGGGGGAAGCAGGTAATGAGCAGTTCTTC; CDR3 protein: CASSRRQGEAGNEQFF
J gene: TRBJ2-7; V gene: TRBV11-3; clone size: once; D gene: -; CDR3 DNA: TGTGCCAGCAGCTTAGATCTCGAGGGCGAGCAGTACTTC; CDR3 protein: CASSLDLEGEQYF
J gene: TRBJ1-1; V gene: TRBV7-2; clone size: -; D gene: -; CDR3 DNA: TGTGCCAGCAGCTTTACAGGGCGAAACACTGAAGCTTTCTTT; CDR3 protein: CASSFTGRNTEAFF
J gene: TRBJ2-7; V gene: TRBV7-8; clone size: few; D gene: -; CDR3 DNA: TGTGCCAGCAGCAAACAGTCGCCTCGGGGAGAAGGGCAGTACTTC; CDR3 protein: CASSKQSPRGEGQYF
J gene: TRBJ2-3; V gene: TRBV5-4; clone size: -; D gene: -; CDR3 DNA: TGTGCCAGCAGCTTGGCTCAACGCAGCGATACGCAGTATTTT; CDR3 protein: CASSLAQRSDTQYF
J gene: TRBJ1-4; V gene: TRBV4-1; clone size: -; D gene: -; CDR3 DNA: TGCGCCAGCAGCCAAGACCGCGGTAGGAATGAAAAACTGTTTTTT; CDR3 protein: CASSQDRGRNEKLFF
J gene: TRBJ2-3; V gene: TRBV7-9; clone size: -; D gene: -; CDR3 DNA: TGTGCCAGCAGCTCAACACTAGGAATTGCAGATACGCAGTATTTT; CDR3 protein: CASSSTLGIADTQYF
J gene: TRBJ1-5; V gene: TRBV10-3; clone size: -; D gene: -; CDR3 DNA: TGTGCCATCAGTGAGTCAGGGTTTCAGCCCCAGCATTTT; CDR3 protein: CAISESGFQPQHF
J gene: TRBJ2-3; V gene: TRBV9; clone size: -; D gene: TRBD2; CDR3 DNA: TGTGCCAGCAGCTCGACTAGCGGGGTCACAGATACGCAGTATTTT; CDR3 protein: CASSSTSGVTDTQYF
J gene: TRBJ2-1; V gene: TRBV5-1; clone size: -; D gene: TRBD1; CDR3 DNA: TGCGCCAGCAGCAGAGAGGGGGCTAGGACCTACAATGAGCAGTTCTTC; CDR3 protein: CASSREGARTYNEQFF
J gene: TRBJ1-2; V gene: TRBV4-1; clone size: -; D gene: TRBD1; CDR3 DNA: TGCGCCAGCAGCCGGAGGACAGGGGAAGACTATGGCTACACCTTC; CDR3 protein: CASSRRTGEDYGYTF
J gene: TRBJ1-2; V gene: TRBV2; clone size: once; D gene: TRBD1; CDR3 DNA: TGTGCCAGCAGCCTAGGACAGGGAACCTATGGCTACACCTTC; CDR3 protein: CASSLGQGTYGYTF
J gene: TRBJ2-2; V gene: TRBV7-6; clone size: -; D gene: -; CDR3 DNA: TGTGCCAGCAGCTTAGCGAGGGGGACCGGGGAGCTGTTTTTT; CDR3 protein: CASSLARGTGELFF
J gene: TRBJ1-1; V gene: TRBV18; clone size: -; D gene: TRBD1; CDR3 DNA: TGTGCCAGCTCACCAAACACCGGGACAGGGTTGATGAACACTGAAGCTTTCTTT; CDR3 protein: CASSPNTGTGLMNTEAFF
J gene: TRBJ2-3; V gene: TRBV28; clone size: many; D gene: TRBD1; CDR3 DNA: TGTGCCAGCAGTCGGGACAGCCTCACAGATACGCAGTATTTT; CDR3 protein: CASSRDSLTDTQYF
J gene: TRBJ2-2; V gene: TRBV29-1; clone size: -; D gene: -; CDR3 DNA: TGCAGCGTTGCTGGGGTTCTTACCGGGGAGCTGTTTTTT; CDR3 protein: CSVAGVLTGELFF
J gene: TRBJ2-2; V gene: TRBV6-5; clone size: -; D gene: -; CDR3 DNA: TGTGCCAGCACCCAGCTACCTACGAACACCGGGGAGCTGTTTTTT; CDR3 protein: CASTQLPTNTGELFF
J gene: TRBJ2-3; V gene: TRBV18; clone size: once; D gene: -; CDR3 DNA: TGTGCCAGCTCACCCCTCTTCGGGGCTAGCACAGATACGCAGTATTTT; CDR3 protein: CASSPLFGASTDTQYF
J gene: TRBJ2-3; V gene: TRBV7-2; clone size: -; D gene: -; CDR3 DNA: TGTGCCAGCAGCATATCTCTCCCAGATACGCAGTATTTT; CDR3 protein: CASSISLPDTQYF
J gene: TRBJ2-7; V gene: TRBV5-1; clone size: once; D gene: TRBD1; CDR3 DNA: TGCGCCAGCAGCTTCCGGGACAGGGGTTACGAGCAGTACTTC; CDR3 protein: CASSFRDRGYEQYF
J gene: TRBJ2-1; V gene: TRBV6-1; clone size: -; D gene: -; CDR3 DNA: TGTGCCAGCAGTGAAGGCCTAGCGTCCCTCGGTGAGCAGTTCTTC; CDR3 protein: CASSEGLASLGEQFF